This T cell receptor beta chain was sequenced for a study of cytomegalovirus exposure and HLA in healthy donors. General observations from the study: TCR beta sequences numbering 15,000 to 20,000 were associated with HLA alleles at 0.05 false discovery rate in a later analysis. Cytomegalovirus association was assigned to around 150 TCR beta chains.

In the PCR, 60 Vbeta and 13 Jbeta primers were used. Sequenced by immunoSEQ multiplex PCR; TCRdb stores in-frame clones only, minus some. This table holds around 200,000 clones, around 86% found once. To note about this clone: Its antigen is as yet unknown.

Source material: PBMCs. The clonotype comes from a man in his fifties or sixties in good health and CMV-seronegative.

The CDR3 reads CASSQGQGPPYEQYF. The CDR3 nucleotides read TGCGCCAGCAGCCAGGGACAGGGGCCCCCCTACGAGCAGTACTTC. The J gene is TRBJ2-5, the V gene TRBV4-3, with 10 positions matching TRBD1. The better agreement between TRBJ2-7 and the DNA end casts doubt on the J call. The V gene's germline CDR1 is LGHNA and CDR2 YSLEER. This CDR3 spans 15 amino acids.